These 21 T cell receptor beta chains were sequenced from one sample in a study of blood T cell repertoires in COVID-19. The repertoire was sequenced with immunoSEQ multiplex PCR; TCRdb's copy has only in-frame clones and lacks some. The sample yields about 200,000 clones, 70% to 90% seen once. The sample taken for sequencing was peripheral blood. The receptors come from a man aged 55 to 70 with acute or convalescent COVID-19.

V is TRBV7-6 and J is TRBJ2-1; D is perhaps TRBD2 (6 bases). Per germline, CDR1 SGHVS and CDR2 FNYEAQ. V was clipped by 5 bases and J by 5 bases, with 13 bases between them. This CDR3 comprises 14 residues. The CDR3 region has the DNA TGTGCCAGCAGCCCACTAGCTAGCCACAATGAGCAGTTCTTC. Encoded protein: CASSPLASHNEQFF.

This chain links TRBV11-2 with TRBJ2-4; TRBD2 matches 16 bases. V lost 2 bases to trimming and J lost 4 bases; unmatched junction nucleotides: 5. The CDR3 is made up of 18 amino acids. In germline, CDR1 is SGHAT, CDR2 FQNNGV. For the CDR3, the DNA is TGTGCCAGCAGCTTACCCGGGACTAGCGGGGGGGCGAAAAACATTCAGTACTTC. Protein product: CASSLPGTSGGAKNIQYF.

V is TRBV29-1 and J is TRBJ2-3, with 12 nucleotides matching TRBD2. The germline V gene encodes CDR1 SQVTM and CDR2 ANQGSEA. Germline trimming cut 3 bases from V and 0 bases from J; bases unmatched to any gene: 7. The CDR3 covers 17 residues. This chain's CDR3 is CSVDALAGGTSTDTQYF. CDR3 DNA sequence: TGCAGCGTTGACGCGCTAGCGGGGGGGACGAGCACAGATACGCAGTATTTT.

The chain is built from TRBV13 and TRBJ1-2, with 8 bases that match TRBD1. Germline V gene sequence: CDR1 PRHDT, CDR2 FYEKMQ (reference sequence). Trimming at V came to 6 bases and at J to 7 bases, leaving 7 bases not matched to a gene. This CDR3 has 13 amino acids. CDR3 DNA sequence: TGTGCCAGCAGTACAGGGGGGCAGACTGGCTACACCTTC. Its protein product is CASSTGGQTGYTF.

The genes are TRBV4-2 and TRBJ1-2; D is uncertain. Germline CDR1 is LGHNA and CDR2 is YNFKEQ. This CDR3 comprises 15 residues. Trimming pared 0 bases from V and 2 bases from J, leaving 10 bases between. In DNA form, the CDR3 reads TGTGCCAGCAGCCAAGATGTCGGGGAAAACTATGGCTACACCTTC. Translation gives CASSQDVGENYGYTF.

The gene calls are TRBV27 and TRBJ2-3; D is unresolved. The CDR3 has 12 amino acids. Trimming removed 3 bases from V and 4 bases from J, with 5 bases in between. Germline CDR1 is MNHEY and CDR2 is SMNVEV (reference sequence). Written as DNA, the CDR3 is TGTGCCAGCAGTTTTTCGGCAGATACGCAGTATTTT. Amino acid sequence: CASSFSADTQYF.

This rearrangement joins TRBV19 to TRBJ1-2, with 10 bases aligning to TRBD1. The V and J ends lost 4 bases and 4 bases, in that order; junction bases with no gene match: 6. This CDR3 has 15 amino acids. Germline CDR1 LNHDA, CDR2 SQIVND (reference sequence). The CDR3 region has the DNA TGTGCCAGTAGTAGGGACAGGGGATCTGCCTATGGCTACACCTTC. Translated, it gives CASSRDRGSAYGYTF.

The chain links TRBV27 to TRBJ1-1; TRBD1 might be the D (5 bases). The CDR3 runs to 12 residues. CDR1 is MNHEY, CDR2 SMNVEV, per germline (reference sequence). The V and J ends lost 5 bases and 1 base respectively, with 5 bases between them. The CDR3 sequence: CASSGQNTEAFF. CDR3 bases: TGTGCCAGCAGTGGACAGAACACTGAAGCTTTCTTT.

The V and J genes are TRBV6-5 and TRBJ1-3; D perhaps matches TRBD1 (5 bases). CDR1 and CDR2 from the germline V gene are MNHEY and SVGAGI. Trimming cost V 6 bases and J 0 bases, with 6 bases left between them. CDR3 length: 13 amino acids. DNA of the CDR3: TGTGCCAGCAGCGGGGGCTCTGGAAACACCATATATTTT. Its translation: CASSGGSGNTIYF.

The V gene is TRBV29-1, the J gene TRBJ1-4; D not resolved. V was shortened by 7 bases and J by 8 bases, with 14 bases between the two germline ends. The germline V gene has CDR1 SQVTM and CDR2 ANQGSEA. This CDR3 region has 12 residues. Written as DNA, the CDR3 is TGCAGCGGGGGAAACACGGGGGAAAAACTGTTTTTT. Protein: CSGGNTGEKLFF.

The V and J genes are TRBV5-6 and TRBJ2-1, with 9 bases fitting TRBD1. The CDR3 sequence is 16 residues long. Trimming removed 1 base from V and 4 bases from J; junction bases left unmatched: 6. Germline V gene data show CDR1 as SGHDT and CDR2 as YYEEEE. CDR3 in DNA: TGTGCCAGCAGCTTGTCATCCGGGACAGGGTACAATGAGCAGTTCTTC. Translation: CASSLSSGTGYNEQFF.

The J gene is TRBJ1-2, the V gene TRBV6-5; D not certain. Trimming took 1 base from V and 8 from J, leaving 17 bases between them. CDR1 and CDR2 from the germline V gene are MNHEY and SVGAGI. This CDR3 is built from 15 residues. CDR3 nucleotide sequence: TGTGCCAGCAGTTACTTCGCGAGGAGGGATCGGGGCTACACCTTC. This sequence encodes CASSYFARRDRGYTF.

J is TRBJ2-3 and V is TRBV9, with D possibly matching TRBD1 (6 bases). V gave up 6 bases and J gave up 2 bases, with 10 bases separating them. Germline CDR1 SGDLS, CDR2 YYNGEE. The CDR3 has 13 residues. CDR3 in amino acids: CASTRDTTDTQYF. In nucleotides, the CDR3 is TGTGCCAGCACCCGGGACACCACAGATACGCAGTATTTT.

V is TRBV27 and J is TRBJ2-5; 9 positions match TRBD1. There are 15 residues in the CDR3. In germline, CDR1 is MNHEY, CDR2 SMNVEV (reference sequence). J lost 1 base, V lost 9 bases, and 9 bases had no gene match. CDR3 loop: CARGRGQGLQETQYF. The CDR3, as DNA: TGTGCCAGGGGAAGGGGACAGGGCCTCCAAGAGACCCAGTACTTC.

The chain carries TRBV2 and TRBJ2-3; TRBD1 aligns across 7 bases. Germline trimming cut 11 bases from V and 0 bases from J; bases unmatched to any gene: 8. There are 14 residues in the CDR3. Germline CDR1 is SNHLY and CDR2 is FYNNEI. CDR3 in amino acids: CAPGETGSTDTQYF. CDR3 DNA: TGTGCCCCCGGTGAGACAGGGAGCACAGATACGCAGTATTTT.

The chain carries TRBV7-9 and TRBJ1-1; tentatively, D is TRBD1 (6 bases). V was clipped by 2 bases and J by 1 base, with 8 bases between them. The CDR3 contains 14 residues. Germline-derived CDR1 and CDR2 are SEHNR and FQNEAQ (reference sequence). CDR3: CASSLLQGNTEAFF. CDR3 sequence (DNA): TGTGCCAGCAGCTTATTACAGGGGAACACTGAAGCTTTCTTT.

The chain combines TRBV18 with TRBJ2-2; 11 nucleotides align to TRBD2. CDR1 is KGHSH, CDR2 LQKENI, per germline. J was trimmed by 0 bases and V by 3 bases; bases with no gene match: 6. This CDR3 comprises 18 residues. CDR3 amino acids: CASSPLAGGTANTGELFF. CDR3 coding DNA: TGTGCCAGCTCACCCCTAGCGGGGGGAACCGCGAACACCGGGGAGCTGTTTTTT.

The genes are TRBV9 and TRBJ1-2, with D unresolved. Germline CDR1 and CDR2: SGDLS and YYNGEE. Trimming left V 3 bases short and J 8 bases short, with 5 bases between. The CDR3 runs 10 residues. The CDR3: CASSGPGYTF. CDR3 DNA: TGTGCCAGCAGCGGGCCGGGCTACACCTTC.

The V call is TRBV7-2, the J call TRBJ2-1; 15 bases are shared with TRBD2. CDR1 SGHTA and CDR2 FQGNSA come from the germline V gene. V gave up 5 bases and J gave up 8 bases; unmatched junction bases: 10. The CDR3 extends over 17 amino acids. Here the CDR3 DNA reads TGTGCCAGCAGCGTCACCGGGACTAGCGGGGGGCTAGATGAGCAGTTCTTC. Amino acids: CASSVTGTSGGLDEQFF.

This chain links TRBV27 with TRBJ2-7; tentative D call: TRBD2 (6 bases). The germline V gene has CDR1 MNHEY and CDR2 SMNVEV (reference sequence). V lost 3 bases, J lost 6 bases, and 24 bases lay in between. The CDR3 totals 17 residues. The CDR3: CASSLDSRRRGFTEQYF. The CDR3 bases are TGTGCCAGCAGTTTGGATTCCCGACGGCGGGGATTTACCGAGCAGTACTTC.

V and J are TRBV2 and TRBJ2-1; D may be TRBD1 (6 bases). V was clipped by 4 bases and J by 0 bases, with 10 bases between them. The CDR3 consists of 15 residues. Germline values: CDR1 SNHLY, CDR2 FYNNEI. CDR3 region: CASSVGQSSYNEQFF. The CDR3 DNA sequence: TGTGCCAGCAGTGTAGGACAGAGCTCCTACAATGAGCAGTTCTTC.